The rows below give T cell receptor beta chains drawn from one sample of a study of Tregs in tolerant kidney transplant recipients. Using immunoSEQ multiplex PCR, the repertoire was profiled, and TCRdb retains in-frame clones only, with some absent. The sample carries roughly 70,000 clones, 84% recorded once. Material: CD4+ T cells from blood. These receptors all stem from a human donor in good health. Each CDR3 is given with its conserved first and last residue. The D gene is left open where the match is weak. Clone size, where shown, is once, few, many, or a class for clones that have expanded.

d_call clone_size j_call v_call cdr3_aa cdr3_nt
TRBD1 NA TRBJ1-4 TRBV7-9 CASSDRVTNEKLFF TGTGCCAGCAGCGACAGGGTAACTAATGAAAAACTGTTTTTT
TRBD2 once TRBJ2-7 TRBV18 CASSPFSIGTSGSSEQYF TGTGCCAGCTCACCATTCTCTATCGGGACTAGCGGGAGTTCCGAGCAGTACTTC
NA NA TRBJ2-5 TRBV7-2 CASSSAGTDQETQYF TGTGCCAGCAGCTCAGCCGGGACGGACCAAGAGACCCAGTACTTC
NA NA TRBJ2-6 TRBV28 CASSFTGSGANVLTF TGTGCCAGCAGTTTTACGGGGTCTGGGGCCAACGTCCTGACTTTC
NA NA TRBJ2-3 TRBV5-1 CASTRSQGITDTQYF TGCGCCAGCACCCGGAGCCAGGGGATCACAGATACGCAGTATTTT
TRBD2 NA TRBJ2-7 TRBV2 CASRTSVYSYEQYF TGTGCCAGCAGAACTAGCGTCTACTCCTACGAGCAGTACTTC
NA NA TRBJ2-5 TRBV6-6 CASSKKGDQAETQYF TGTGCCAGCAGTAAGAAGGGGGACCAGGCCGAGACCCAGTACTTC
NA NA TRBJ2-4 TRBV6-1 CASSAQRGAKNIQYF TGTGCCAGCAGTGCCCAGAGGGGAGCCAAAAACATTCAGTACTTC
TRBD2 NA TRBJ2-5 TRBV5-1 CASSLPGGEETQYF TGCGCCAGCAGCTTACCCGGGGGGGAAGAGACCCAGTACTTC
NA NA TRBJ1-2 TRBV6-5 CASSYSGGYGYTF TGTGCCAGCAGTTACTCAGGCGGCTATGGCTACACCTTC
NA once TRBJ1-2 TRBV30 CAWANWGYGYTF TGTGCCTGGGCTAATTGGGGATATGGCTACACCTTC
TRBD2 NA TRBJ2-3 TRBV12-5 CASGLTRTSGGARNLDTQYF TGTGCTAGTGGTTTGACAAGGACTAGCGGGGGCGCGCGCAATCTAGATACGCAGTATTTT
NA NA TRBJ2-1 TRBV7-2 CASSRGDPVNEQFF TGTGCCAGCAGCCGTGGGGACCCCGTGAATGAGCAGTTCTTC
NA few TRBJ2-1 TRBV6-1 CASSEAVAGQFF TGTGCCAGCAGTGAAGCCGTCGCGGGGCAGTTCTTC
NA NA TRBJ1-5 TRBV19 CASSMGTLMGQPQHF TGTGCCAGTAGTATGGGGACCCTAATGGGACAGCCCCAGCATTTT
TRBD1 NA TRBJ1-5 TRBV30 CAWRGTDNQPQHF TGTGCCTGGAGAGGGACAGACAATCAGCCCCAGCATTTT
TRBD2 NA TRBJ2-7 TRBV11-2 CASSFVLTYGTNSYEQYF TGTGCCAGCAGCTTCGTTCTGACGTACGGGACTAACTCCTACGAGCAGTACTTC
NA few TRBJ2-2 TRBV2 CASSSGGDNTGELFF TGTGCCAGCAGCTCAGGGGGGGACAACACCGGGGAGCTGTTTTTT
NA NA TRBJ2-3 TRBV18 CASSRGRADTQYF TGTGCCAGCTCCCGCGGAAGGGCTGATACGCAGTATTTT
TRBD2 NA TRBJ2-7 TRBV19 CASSISSGRIPEQYF TGTGCCAGTAGTATCTCTAGCGGGAGAATCCCCGAGCAGTACTTC
NA NA TRBJ1-3 TRBV9 CASSVALQNTIYF TGTGCCAGCAGCGTAGCTCTTCAGAACACCATATATTTT
NA NA TRBJ2-7 TRBV7-9 CASSSAGTTTKQYF TGTGCCAGCAGTAGCGCGGGAACTACGACAAAGCAGTACTTC
NA NA TRBJ1-1 TRBV5-5 CASLEAFF TGTGCCAGTCTTGAAGCTTTCTTT
NA NA TRBJ2-7 TRBV11-1 CASSRNSYEQYF TGTGCCAGCAGCCGAAACTCCTACGAGCAGTACTTC
TRBD1 few TRBJ1-4 TRBV6-5 CASSATDRVDEKLFF TGTGCCAGCAGTGCCACGGACAGGGTAGATGAAAAACTGTTTTTT
NA NA TRBJ2-3 TRBV5-4 CASSTPKAMDTQYF TGTGCCAGCAGCACACCAAAGGCTATGGATACGCAGTATTTT
NA NA TRBJ2-3 TRBV9 CASSFRGTDTQYF TGTGCCAGCAGCTTCAGGGGAACAGATACGCAGTATTTT
TRBD1 NA TRBJ2-7 TRBV30 CAWATGGSANEQYF TGTGCCTGGGCTACAGGGGGCAGCGCAAACGAGCAGTACTTC
NA NA TRBJ2-5 TRBV11-1 CASSLVETQYF TGTGCCAGCAGCTTGGTGGAGACCCAGTACTTC
NA few TRBJ2-1 TRBV19 CASSPPRINEQFF TGTGCCAGTAGTCCCCCCCGGATCAATGAGCAGTTCTTC
TRBD2 NA TRBJ2-3 TRBV7-3 CASSPGFWGLEDTQYF TGTGCCAGCAGCCCGGGGTTCTGGGGACTAGAAGATACGCAGTATTTT
NA few TRBJ1-1 TRBV5-1 CASSLVAGNTEAFF TGCGCCAGCAGCTTGGTCGCAGGGAACACTGAAGCTTTCTTT
NA NA TRBJ2-3 TRBV30 CAWSMGITDTQYF TGTGCCTGGAGTATGGGGATCACAGATACGCAGTATTTT
TRBD1 NA TRBJ2-1 TRBV7-6 CASSLGTGTGDEQFF TGTGCCAGCAGCCTTGGGACAGGGACTGGGGATGAGCAGTTCTTC
TRBD1 NA TRBJ2-5 TRBV29-1 CSVETGGGETQYF TGCAGCGTTGAGACAGGGGGCGGAGAGACCCAGTACTTC
NA NA TRBJ2-2 TRBV27 CASTERAPGTGELFF TGTGCCAGTACCGAAAGGGCGCCGGGCACCGGGGAGCTGTTTTTT
NA once TRBJ2-5 TRBV18 CASSQDIIQETQYF TGTGCCAGCTCCCAGGACATCATCCAAGAGACCCAGTACTTC
NA NA TRBJ1-1 TRBV27 CASSPREDTEAFF TGTGCCAGCAGCCCTAGGGAGGACACTGAAGCTTTCTTT
NA NA TRBJ2-5 TRBV7-8 CASSLRTLARGETQYF TGTGCCAGCAGCCTACGGACTTTAGCGAGAGGAGAGACCCAGTACTTC
NA NA TRBJ2-7 TRBV27 CASTWTASYEQYF TGTGCCAGCACTTGGACAGCCTCCTACGAGCAGTACTTC
NA NA TRBJ1-4 TRBV19 CASSLLPENEKLFF TGTGCCAGTAGCCTATTACCGGAGAATGAAAAACTGTTTTTT